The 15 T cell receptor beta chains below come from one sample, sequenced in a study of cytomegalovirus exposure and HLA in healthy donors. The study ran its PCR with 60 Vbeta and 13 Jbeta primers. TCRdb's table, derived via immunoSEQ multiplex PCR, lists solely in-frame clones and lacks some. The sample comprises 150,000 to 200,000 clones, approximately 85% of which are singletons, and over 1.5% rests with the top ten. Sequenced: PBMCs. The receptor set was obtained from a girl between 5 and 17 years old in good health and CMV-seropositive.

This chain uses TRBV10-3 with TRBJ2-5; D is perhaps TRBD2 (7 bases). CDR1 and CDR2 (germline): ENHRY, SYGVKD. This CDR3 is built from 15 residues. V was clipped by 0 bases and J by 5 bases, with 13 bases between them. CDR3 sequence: CAISESGGAQETQYF. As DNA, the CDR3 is TGTGCCATCAGTGAGTCGGGGGGGGCACAGGAGACCCAGTACTTC.

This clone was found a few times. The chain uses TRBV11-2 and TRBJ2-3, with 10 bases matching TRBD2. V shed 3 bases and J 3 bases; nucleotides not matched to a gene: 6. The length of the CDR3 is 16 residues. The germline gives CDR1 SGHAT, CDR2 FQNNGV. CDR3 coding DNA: TGTGCCAGCAGCTTGGCCGGGACTAGCGCGACAGATACGCAGTATTTT. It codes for CASSLAGTSATDTQYF.

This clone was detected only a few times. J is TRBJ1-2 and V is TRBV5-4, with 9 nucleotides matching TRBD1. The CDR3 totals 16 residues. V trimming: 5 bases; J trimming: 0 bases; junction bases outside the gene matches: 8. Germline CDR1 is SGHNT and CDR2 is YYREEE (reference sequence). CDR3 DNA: TGTGCCAGCAGATTTGGACAGGGGCCAACTAACTATGGCTACACCTTC. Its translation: CASRFGQGPTNYGYTF. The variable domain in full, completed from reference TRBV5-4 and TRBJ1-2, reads ETGVTQSPTHLIKTRGQQVTLRCSSQSGHNTVSWYQQALGQGPQFIFQYYREEENGRGNFPPRFSGLQFPNYSSELNVNALELDDSALYLCASRFGQGPTNYGYTFGSGTRLTVV.

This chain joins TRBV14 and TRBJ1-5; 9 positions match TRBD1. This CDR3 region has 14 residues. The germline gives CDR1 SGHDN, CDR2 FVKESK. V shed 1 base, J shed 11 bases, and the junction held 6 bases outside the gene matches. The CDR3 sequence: CASSQGGQGGSQHF. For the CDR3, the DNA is TGTGCCAGCAGCCAAGGGGGACAGGGCGGGTCCCAGCATTTT. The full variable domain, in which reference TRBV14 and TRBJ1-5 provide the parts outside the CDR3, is EAGVTQFPSHSVIEKGQTVTLRCDPISGHDNLYWYRRVMGKEIKFLLHFVKESKQDESGMPNNRFLAERTGGTYSTLKVQPAELEDSGVYFCASSQGGQGGSQHFGDGTRLSIL.

The CDR3 region is CATSEESNYGYTF. DNA of the CDR3: TGTGCCACCAGCGAGGAGAGTAACTATGGCTACACCTTC. The chain uses TRBV15 and TRBJ1-2; D is uncertain. This CDR3 spans 13 amino acids. Germline CDR1 is LNHNV and CDR2 is YYDKDF (reference sequence). Between the trimmed V and J ends, which lost 5 bases and 1 base, there was a span of 8 bases.

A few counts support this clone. The CDR3 here is CASSLADPNYGYTF. The CDR3 coding sequence is TGCGCCAGCAGCTTGGCAGATCCCAACTATGGCTACACCTTC. This rearrangement joins TRBV5-1 to TRBJ1-2, with D uncertain. Germline V gene lookup returns CDR1 SGHRS and CDR2 YFSETQ. This CDR3 is built from 14 residues. With 0 bases removed from V and 2 bases from J, the gap between germline ends came to 8 bases.

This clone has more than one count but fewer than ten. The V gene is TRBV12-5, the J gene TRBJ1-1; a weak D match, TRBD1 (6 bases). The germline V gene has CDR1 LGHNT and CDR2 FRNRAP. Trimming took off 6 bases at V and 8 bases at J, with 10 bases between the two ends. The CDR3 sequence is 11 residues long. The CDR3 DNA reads TGTGCTAGTGGATTAGGGACAGAAGCTTTCTTT. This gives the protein CASGLGTEAFF.

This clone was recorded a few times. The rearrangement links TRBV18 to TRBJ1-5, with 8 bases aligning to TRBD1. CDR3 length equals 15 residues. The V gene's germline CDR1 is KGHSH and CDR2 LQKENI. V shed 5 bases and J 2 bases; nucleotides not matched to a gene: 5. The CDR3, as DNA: TGTGCCAGCTCAGAGGACAGGGTTGGCAATCAGCCCCAGCATTTT. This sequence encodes CASSEDRVGNQPQHF. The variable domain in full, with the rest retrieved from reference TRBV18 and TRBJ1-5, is NAGVMQNPRHLVRRRGQEARLRCSPMKGHSHVYWYRQLPEEGLKFMVYLQKENIIDESGMPKERFSAEFPKEGPSILRIQQVVRGDSAAYFCASSEDRVGNQPQHFGDGTRLSIL.

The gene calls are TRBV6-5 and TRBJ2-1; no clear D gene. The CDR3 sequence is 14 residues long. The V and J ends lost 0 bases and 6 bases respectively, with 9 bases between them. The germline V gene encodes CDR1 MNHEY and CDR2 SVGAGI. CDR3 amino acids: CASSYSIWANEQFF. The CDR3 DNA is TGTGCCAGCAGTTACTCGATTTGGGCCAATGAGCAGTTCTTC.

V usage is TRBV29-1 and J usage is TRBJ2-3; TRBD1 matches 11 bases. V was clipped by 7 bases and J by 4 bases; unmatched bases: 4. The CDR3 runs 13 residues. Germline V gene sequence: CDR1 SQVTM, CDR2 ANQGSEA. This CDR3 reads CSAGTGGPDTQYF. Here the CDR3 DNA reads TGCAGCGCTGGGACAGGGGGGCCAGATACGCAGTATTTT.

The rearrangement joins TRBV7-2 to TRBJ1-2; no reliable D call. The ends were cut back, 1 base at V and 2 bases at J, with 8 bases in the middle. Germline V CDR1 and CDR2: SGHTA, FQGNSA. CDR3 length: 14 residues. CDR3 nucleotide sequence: TGTGCCAGCAGCTTAGAGACGAGGAACTATGGCTACACCTTC. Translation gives CASSLETRNYGYTF.

The CDR3 sequence is CASSFSQGNEQFF. CDR3 nucleotides: TGTGCCAGCAGCTTTAGTCAGGGAAATGAGCAGTTCTTC. The chain joins TRBV7-7 to TRBJ2-1; tentatively, D is TRBD1 (5 bases). The CDR3 is made up of 13 amino acids. Germline loops: CDR1 SSHAT, CDR2 FNYEAQ (reference sequence). V lost 3 bases and J 7 bases, leaving 10 bases between the germline ends.

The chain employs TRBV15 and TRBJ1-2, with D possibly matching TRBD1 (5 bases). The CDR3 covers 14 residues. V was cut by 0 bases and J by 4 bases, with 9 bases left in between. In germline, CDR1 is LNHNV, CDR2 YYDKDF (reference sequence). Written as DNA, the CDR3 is TGTGCCACCAGCAGAGATTTGACAGTCTATGGCTACACCTTC. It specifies CATSRDLTVYGYTF.

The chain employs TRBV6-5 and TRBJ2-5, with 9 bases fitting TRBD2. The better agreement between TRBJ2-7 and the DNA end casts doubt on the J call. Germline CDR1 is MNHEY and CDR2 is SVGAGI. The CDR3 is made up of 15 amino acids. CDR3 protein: CASSSPLAGYFEQYF. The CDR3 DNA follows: TGTGCCAGCAGTTCCCCTCTAGCGGGATACTTCGAGCAGTACTTC.

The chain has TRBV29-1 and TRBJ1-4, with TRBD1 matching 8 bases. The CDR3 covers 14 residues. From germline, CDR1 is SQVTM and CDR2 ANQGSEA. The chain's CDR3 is CSTRGLATNEKLFF. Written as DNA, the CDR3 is TGCAGTACCAGGGGGCTTGCAACTAATGAAAAACTGTTTTTT.